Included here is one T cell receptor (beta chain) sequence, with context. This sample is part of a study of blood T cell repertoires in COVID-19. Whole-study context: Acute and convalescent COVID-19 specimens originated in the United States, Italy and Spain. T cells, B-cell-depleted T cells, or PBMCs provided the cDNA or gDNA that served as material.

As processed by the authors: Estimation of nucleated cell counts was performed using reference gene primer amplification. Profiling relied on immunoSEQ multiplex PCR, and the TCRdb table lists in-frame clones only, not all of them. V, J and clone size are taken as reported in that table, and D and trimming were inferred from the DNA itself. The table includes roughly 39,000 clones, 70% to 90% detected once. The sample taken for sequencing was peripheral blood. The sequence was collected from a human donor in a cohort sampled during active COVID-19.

As DNA, the CDR3 is TGTGCCAGCAGTCCCACAGCGACAGGGGTAAGTCAGCCCCAGCATTTT. Encoded protein: CASSPTATGVSQPQHF. The chain uses TRBV28 and TRBJ1-5, with TRBD1 matching over 8 bases. The germline gives CDR1 MDHEN, CDR2 SYDVKM. This CDR3 is built from 16 residues. With 5 bases clipped from V and 6 bases from J, the junction kept 12 bases outside the gene matches.